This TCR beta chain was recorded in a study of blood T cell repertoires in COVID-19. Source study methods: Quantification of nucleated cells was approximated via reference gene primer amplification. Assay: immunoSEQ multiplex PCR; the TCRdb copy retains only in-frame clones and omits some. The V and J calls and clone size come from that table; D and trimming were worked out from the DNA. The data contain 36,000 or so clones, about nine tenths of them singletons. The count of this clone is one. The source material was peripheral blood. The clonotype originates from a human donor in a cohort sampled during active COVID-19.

The CDR3 region is CASSQDRGRNQPQHF. The DNA for the CDR3 is TGCGCCAGCAGCCAAGATCGGGGTCGCAATCAGCCCCAGCATTTT. The V gene is TRBV4-3, the J gene TRBJ1-5; D gene ambiguous. V lost 0 bases, J lost 2 bases, and 8 bases lay in between. The CDR3 length is 15 residues. Germline values: CDR1 LGHNA, CDR2 YSLEER.